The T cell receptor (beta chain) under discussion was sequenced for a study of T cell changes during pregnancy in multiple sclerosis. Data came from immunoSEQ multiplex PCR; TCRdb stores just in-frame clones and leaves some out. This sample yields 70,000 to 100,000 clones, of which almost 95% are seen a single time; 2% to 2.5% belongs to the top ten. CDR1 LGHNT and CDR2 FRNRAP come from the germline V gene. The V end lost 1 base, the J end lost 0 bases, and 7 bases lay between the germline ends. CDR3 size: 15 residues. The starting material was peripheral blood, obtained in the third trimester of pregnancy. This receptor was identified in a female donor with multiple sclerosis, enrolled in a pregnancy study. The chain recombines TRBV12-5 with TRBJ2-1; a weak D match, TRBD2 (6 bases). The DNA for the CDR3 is TGTGCTAGTGGTTTGGGTAGCGGCTCCTACAATGAGCAGTTCTTC. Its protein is CASGLGSGSYNEQFF.